This T cell receptor beta chain was documented in a study of technical replicates of blood from a few donors. There are 16 residues in the CDR3. Per germline, CDR1 SGHVS and CDR2 FNYEAQ. V was cut by 0 bases and J by 8 bases, with 17 bases left in between. Repertoires were generated with immunoSEQ multiplex PCR, while TCRdb's copy carries only in-frame clones and drops some. The sample has 95,000 or so clones, about 95% seen once. This rearrangement joins TRBV7-6 to TRBJ2-1; D may be TRBD2 (6 bases). This TCR derives from a human donor in good health. The source material was T cells isolated from PBMCs. CDR3 residues: CASSLALTGVRDEQFF. CDR3 nucleotides: TGTGCCAGCAGCTTAGCGCTTACGGGGGTGAGGGATGAGCAGTTCTTC.